This TCR beta chain derives from a study of blood T cell repertoires in COVID-19. The repertoire was sequenced with immunoSEQ multiplex PCR; TCRdb's copy has only in-frame clones and lacks some. The table records 350,000 to 450,000 clones, around nine tenths of them present only once. The TCR sequence derives from a woman in her 30s who had recovered from COVID-19. What was sequenced was PBMCs or T cells enriched from blood (not recorded which).

The CDR3 sequence: CASSAGGSTEAFF. CDR3 in DNA: TGTGCCAGCAGCGCGGGGGGGAGTACTGAAGCTTTCTTT. V gene TRBV7-3 combines with J gene TRBJ1-1, with a weak D call TRBD1 (5 bases). CDR3 length: 13 residues. Germline loops: CDR1 SGHTA, CDR2 FQGTGA. With 5 bases removed from V and 5 bases from J, the gap between germline ends came to 12 bases.